The clone carrying this TCR beta chain has just a few counts. Its antigen remains unknown. The sample belongs to a study of T cells in narcolepsy. Study summary: Enrolled donors included narcolepsy type 1 or type 2 patients and healthy controls.

Notes on the study in general: Blood of same and different patients, but not healthy controls, reportedly held recurring autoreactive clonotypes. Autoreactive clone sequences were missing from some blood memory CD4+ repertoires. HCRT-specific and TRIB2-specific autoreactive clonotypes appeared among same-patient CSF and blood CD4+ clonotypes.

Clones were read by immunoSEQ multiplex PCR, and TCRdb kept only the in-frame ones, dropping some. The table includes about 32,000 clones, 60% to 85% detected once. The sample consisted of memory (CD45RA-) CD4+ T cells from blood. The TCR sequence derives from a human donor in good health.

CDR3 coding DNA: TGTGCCAGCAGCCAACCGGGACAGAACACTGAAGCTTTCTTT. It yields the protein CASSQPGQNTEAFF. The J gene is TRBJ1-1, the V gene TRBV5-4; possible D gene TRBD1, 6 bases. Per the germline V gene, CDR1 is SGHNT and CDR2 is YYREEE (reference sequence). This CDR3 spans 14 amino acids. Trimming stripped 4 bases from V and 1 base from J, with 11 bases between.